The TCR beta chain under discussion was sequenced for a study of T cell responses to AZD1222 COVID-19 vaccine. Study context: The analysis combined second doses at about 4 or about 12 weeks. Regarding the study as a whole: Once two AZD1222 doses were given, Spike-specific TCR breadth and depth went up.

About this clone: Its antigen remains unknown.

Germline lookup yields CDR1 SGHRS and CDR2 YFSETQ. The CDR3 loop spans 13 amino acids. Trimming left V 5 bases short and J 0 bases short, with 9 bases between. Generated by immunoSEQ multiplex PCR, the TCRdb table keeps only in-frame clones and is missing some. The sample shows 100,000 to 150,000 clones, about 88% of them seen only once. This TCR derives from an adult in good health. The sample in question was peripheral blood, obtained on day 0 of AZD1222 vaccination. This rearrangement joins TRBV5-1 to TRBJ2-7; possibly TRBD2 for D (5 bases). CDR3 nucleotides: TGCGCCAGCAGGCCGGGGAGCTCCTACGAGCAGTACTTC. Its protein is CASRPGSSYEQYF.